This T cell receptor gamma chain was retrieved from a study of Vδ1+ human thymocytes. Study-level results: Around 20% of thymic delta-chain sequences were Vdelta2, with few Vdelta3, unlike blood Vdelta1+ controls. Thymic TRG and TRD repertoires appeared highly polyclonal. Many TRG clonotypes were shared between donors; TRD repertoires were essentially private.

With regard to this clone: Antigen unknown.

After alphabeta T cell depletion, CD3+ Vdelta1+ Vdelta2- thymocytes were sorted. Purity of the sorted Vdelta1+ thymocytes ranged from 98% to 99.6%. CDR3 length: 13 amino acids. Extracted RNA was reverse transcribed into cDNA. Multiplex PCR used pooled V-gene forward primers and a constant-region reverse primer to amplify CDR3s. TCRdb called clones anew from the multiplex PCR reads with CATT. The sample gives more than 9,000 gamma-chain clones, around 40% of which show up once; 2% is in the top ten. The assigned J gene is TRGJ1 or TRGJ2, but the V gene is uncalled. This clonotype originated in a boy in the first two years of life who had congenital heart surgery. Sequenced material: Vdelta1+ gamma-delta thymocytes from the thymus. Subset indicated: FACS-sorted CD3+ TCRalphabeta- TCRVdelta1+ TCRVdelta2- thymocytes. CDR3 sequence reads: CATFDGNYYKKLF. The CDR3 region has the DNA TGTGCCACCTTTGATGGGAATTATTATAAGAAACTCTTT.